What follows are 26 T cell receptor beta chains derived from one specimen sequenced in a study of molecular identifiers for immune sequencing clone quantification. TCRdb analysed the PCR reads with MiXCR anew, one entry per CDR3 protein. In the table there are about 630,000 distinct CDR3 sequences, roughly 25% of which are singletons. The sequenced material came from naive CD8+ T cells from blood, with Jurkat cell RNA spiked in. Noted subset: FACS-sorted CD8+CD4-CCR7+CD45RA+ naive T cells. All receptors come from a human donor in good health. Some libraries in this study had Jurkat cell RNA spiked in.

This clonotype was observed at least ten times. The chain joins TRBV7-2 to TRBJ2-1; TRBD2 might be the D (6 bases). Germline assignment: CDR1 SGHTA and CDR2 FQGNSA. The ends were cut back, 5 bases at V and 7 bases at J, with 21 bases in the middle. The CDR3 runs 16 residues. CDR3: CASSHGRRTTDNEQFF. CDR3 nucleotides: TGTGCCAGCAGCCATGGACGAAGGACTACCGATAATGAGCAGTTCTTC.

Concerning this clonotype: One junction end disagrees with the germline gene, perhaps due to a read error. V is TRBV6-2 or TRBV6-3 and J is TRBJ2-7; D ambiguous. CDR3 size: 11 residues. CDR1 is MNHEY, CDR2 SVGEGT, per germline. The CDR3 DNA reads as TGTGCCAGCAGCACAGCCTACGAGCTGTACTTC. This sequence encodes CASSTAYELYF.

This clonotype was seen repeatedly, ten times or more. V and J are TRBV11-2 and TRBJ2-1; D call uncertain. This CDR3 has 17 residues. The V end was cut by 0 bases, the J end by 8 bases, with 20 bases between. Germline V gene data show CDR1 as SGHAT and CDR2 as FQNNGV. The CDR3 DNA is TGTGCCAGCAGCTTAGACCCCTCGGGTGGGTGGGTCGATGAGCAGTTCTTC. It encodes CASSLDPSGGWVDEQFF.

The CDR3 sequence: CAISGGTGVETQYF. The CDR3 DNA reads as TGTGCAATCAGCGGGGGGACAGGGGTAGAGACCCAGTACTTC. V usage is TRBV5-8 and J usage is TRBJ2-5; D is possibly TRBD1 (10 bases). The CDR3 consists of 14 residues. Germline V CDR1 and CDR2: SGHTS, YDEGEE.

Many counts were recorded for this clonotype. The chain couples TRBV20-1 to TRBJ1-2; 8 nucleotides line up with TRBD1. Looked up from germline, CDR1 is DFQATT and CDR2 is SNEGSKA (reference sequence). This CDR3 has 15 residues. With V trimmed by 7 bases and J by 0 bases, 10 bases remained unmatched. The CDR3: CSVPGQEASNYGYTF. CDR3 nucleotides: TGCAGTGTACCGGGACAGGAAGCTTCTAACTATGGCTACACCTTC.

This rearrangement joins TRBV3-1 to TRBJ2-1, with D possibly matching TRBD2 (5 bases). This CDR3 spans 13 amino acids. Germline assignment: CDR1 LGHDT and CDR2 YNNKEL (reference sequence). The germline V and J ends were trimmed by 8 bases and 6 bases, with 14 bases remaining between them. This CDR3 reads CASEVGGLNEQFF. The DNA of the CDR3 is TGTGCCAGCGAAGTCGGCGGACTCAATGAGCAGTTCTTC.

Details on this clonotype: With a much larger clone just one base away, this may be a read error. The chain links TRBV7-9 to TRBJ2-7; 7 bases agree with TRBD1. The V gene's germline CDR1 is SEHNR and CDR2 FQNEAQ (reference sequence). The CDR3 has 17 residues. The CDR3 DNA follows: TGTGCCAGCAGCCCTCAACCGGGACAGCCGGGCCAATACGAGCGGTACTTC. Its protein is CASSPQPGQPGQYERYF.

This clonotype was seen at least ten times. The chain carries TRBV19 and TRBJ2-3, with TRBD1 matching 7 bases. This CDR3 spans 13 amino acids. V lost 5 bases and J lost 9; bases outside the gene matches: 8. Germline CDR1 reads LNHDA; CDR2 reads SQIVND (reference sequence). CDR3 amino acids: CASSPGQPPTQYF. For the CDR3, the DNA is TGTGCCAGTAGTCCGGGACAGCCCCCGACGCAGTATTTT. Drawing the rest from reference TRBV19 and TRBJ2-3, the complete variable domain is DGGITQSPKYLFRKEGQNVTLSCEQNLNHDAMYWYRQDPGQGLRLIYYSQIVNDFQKGDIAEGYSVSREKKESFPLTVTSAQKNPTAFYLCASSPGQPPTQYFGPGTRLTVL.

In its sample, this clonotype was seen many times. J is TRBJ2-3 and V is TRBV14; D gene unclear. Trimming took 4 bases from V and 6 from J, leaving 8 bases between them. Germline CDR1 SGHDN, CDR2 FVKESK. This CDR3 is 12 amino acids long. The DNA for the CDR3 is TGTGCCAGCAGCCTAGACTTCGATACGCAGTATTTT. The encoded protein is CASSLDFDTQYF.

This clonotype has more than one count but fewer than ten. This sequence joins TRBV20-1 and TRBJ2-5, with 9 bases lining up with TRBD2. The CDR3 is made up of 14 amino acids. V trimming: 3 bases; J trimming: 2 bases; junction bases outside the gene matches: 4. Germline CDR1 and CDR2: DFQATT and SNEGSKA (reference sequence). As DNA, the CDR3 is TGCAGTGCTAGCACTAGCGGGTTACAAGAGACCCAGTACTTC. Its translation is CSASTSGLQETQYF.

Regarding this clonotype: A single base separates this from a much larger clone, so it may be a read error. The chain recombines TRBV9 with TRBJ1-1; D remains ambiguous. Looked up from germline, CDR1 is SGDLS and CDR2 is YYNGEE. CDR3 length: 14 residues. The chain's CDR3 is CASSGSALNTEALF. The CDR3 nucleotides are TGTGCCAGCAGCGGTTCAGCTCTGAACACTGAAGCTCTCTTT.

This clonotype showed up many times. The chain recombines TRBV27 with TRBJ2-3, with 10 bases matching TRBD2. V trimming: 6 bases; J trimming: 0 bases; junction bases outside the gene matches: 9. CDR1 MNHEY and CDR2 SMNVEV come from the germline V gene (reference sequence). The CDR3 consists of 17 residues. CDR3 in amino acids: CASSRLAGVYSTDTQYF. Written as DNA, the CDR3 is TGTGCCAGCAGCCGGCTAGCGGGAGTATATAGCACAGATACGCAGTATTTT.

The chain uses TRBV20-1 and TRBJ2-7; D may be TRBD2 (6 bases). Germline V gene lookup returns CDR1 DFQATT and CDR2 SNEGSKA (reference sequence). The ends were cut back, 3 bases at V and 0 bases at J, with 15 bases in the middle. The CDR3 is 15 amino acids. As DNA, the CDR3 is TGCAGTGCTAGGAGACGGGGGACCAGCTCCTACGAGCAGTACTTC. Its translation: CSARRRGTSSYEQYF.

The genes are TRBV6-2 or TRBV6-3 and TRBJ1-1, with 8 bases aligning to TRBD1. The V and J ends lost 6 bases and 11 bases, in that order; junction bases with no gene match: 11. The CDR3 totals 13 residues. Germline CDR1 reads MNHEY; CDR2 reads SVGEGT. The CDR3 loop reads CASSNLDRADAFF. The CDR3, as DNA: TGTGCCAGCAGCAACCTGGACAGGGCGGACGCTTTCTTT.

A remark on this clonotype: A much more abundant neighbour one base away suggests this may be a read error. The J gene is TRBJ1-2, the V gene TRBV29-1; 11 nucleotides line up with TRBD1. The CDR3 loop spans 14 amino acids. Germline loops: CDR1 SQVTM, CDR2 ANQGSEA. The CDR3: CGEGTGGVGNGYTF. Here the CDR3 DNA reads TGCGGAGAGGGGACAGGGGGAGTTGGAAATGGCTACACCTTC.

The gene calls are TRBV7-9 and TRBJ2-5; perhaps TRBD2 as D (6 bases). The germline V gene encodes CDR1 SEHNR and CDR2 FQNEAQ (reference sequence). The V and J ends lost 4 bases and 5 bases respectively, with 14 bases between them. The CDR3 spans 14 residues. CDR3 nucleotide sequence: TGTGCCAGCAGCTCCCTAGGCGGGAAGGAGACCCAGTACTTC. Translating it yields CASSSLGGKETQYF.

A word on this clonotype: At one end the junction does not follow the germline gene, possibly because of a read error. This sequence joins TRBV7-6 and TRBJ2-7; maybe TRBD2 (6 bases). Germline CDR1 and CDR2: SGHVS and FNYEAQ. The CDR3 has 11 amino acids. Here the CDR3 reads CVSSSGDEQYF. CDR3 DNA sequence: TGTGTCAGCAGCTCGGGGGACGAGCAGTACTTC.

V and J are TRBV6-5 and TRBJ2-5; 7 bases match TRBD2. The V and J ends lost 0 bases and 6 bases, in that order; junction bases with no gene match: 10. Germline V gene sequence: CDR1 MNHEY, CDR2 SVGAGI. The CDR3 has 16 amino acids. The CDR3 coding sequence is TGTGCCAGCAGTTACTCGTCCAGCGGGATTGGACAGACCCAGTACTTC. This translates into CASSYSSSGIGQTQYF.

Note on this clonotype: The junction departs from the called germline gene at one end, perhaps through a read error. The chain links TRBV7-8 to TRBJ2-1, with 14 nucleotides matching TRBD2. The CDR3 sequence is 18 residues long. Germline V gene lookup returns CDR1 SGHVS and CDR2 FQNEAQ. The CDR3: CASSPGTSGGLSYNEQIF. As DNA, the CDR3 is TGTGCCAGCAGCCCCGGGACTAGCGGGGGCCTCTCCTACAATGAGCAGATCTTC.

In regard to this clonotype: A much larger clone sits a single nucleotide away, making a read error possible. The V gene is TRBV29-1, the J gene TRBJ1-1; the D gene is possibly TRBD1 (5 bases). Looked up from germline, CDR1 is SQVTM and CDR2 is ANQGSEA. The CDR3 extends over 12 amino acids. Trimming pared 0 bases from V and 8 bases from J, leaving 10 bases between. Here the CDR3 reads CSVEEGTGEAFF. The DNA of the CDR3 is TGCAGCGTTGAAGAAGGGACTGGGGAAGCTTTCTTT.

Notes on this clonotype: Compared with germline, one end of the junction differs, possibly owing to a read error. The chain employs TRBV7-9 and TRBJ2-1, with 7 bases fitting TRBD2. The V gene's germline CDR1 is SEHNR and CDR2 FQNEAQ (reference sequence). This CDR3 is 16 amino acids long. The CDR3 DNA is TGTGCCAGCAGCCCCTCCCGGGGCGGGAGCTGGATTGAGCAGTCCTTC. Its translation: CASSPSRGGSWIEQSF.

CDR3 nucleotide sequence: TGCGCCAGCAGCCAAGATTGGCCCCTCTCCCCCCCAGATACGCAGTATTTT. It yields the protein CASSQDWPLSPPDTQYF. The chain combines TRBV4-3 with TRBJ2-3; D is unclear. The germline V and J ends were trimmed by 0 bases and 4 bases, with 17 bases remaining between them. This CDR3 is built from 17 residues. CDR1 LGHNA and CDR2 YSLEER come from the germline V gene.

This clonotype was observed a handful of times. A much bigger clone sits one base away, suggesting this may be a read error. This chain uses TRBV4-1 with TRBJ1-1; the D is unclear. The CDR3 totals 15 residues. CDR1 is MGHRA, CDR2 YSYEKL, per germline. The CDR3 reads CASSQDRGIGTEVFF. CDR3 coding DNA: TGCGCCAGCAGCCAAGACCGGGGAATAGGCACTGAAGTTTTCTTT.

This clonotype showed up just a few times. The V and J genes are TRBV12-3 or TRBV12-4 and TRBJ1-4, with no clear D. The CDR3 consists of 13 residues. The V and J ends lost 5 bases and 8 bases respectively, with 12 bases between them. The CDR3 loop reads CASSPGPREKLFF. CDR3 nucleotide sequence: TGTGCCAGCAGTCCCGGACCGAGGGAAAAACTGTTTTTT.

Of note for this clonotype: Its ends do not fully match the called genes, so a read error is possible. V is TRBV19 and J is TRBJ1-1; unclear D gene. Germline-derived CDR1 and CDR2 are LNHDA and SQIVND (reference sequence). This CDR3 has 15 amino acids. CDR3 DNA: TGTGCCAGTAGTATGTCGGTGAGCTTGTACACTGAGGCTTTCTTT. Translated: CASSMSVSLYTEAFF.

This clonotype was found a few times. V usage is TRBV30 and J usage is TRBJ2-1; a weak D match, TRBD1 (6 bases). CDR3 length: 17 amino acids. In germline, CDR1 is GTSNPN, CDR2 SVGIG (reference sequence). Deletions cut 3 bases from V and 0 bases from J, with 18 bases between. The CDR3 reads CAWSTVVGASSYNEQFF. The CDR3 DNA follows: TGTGCCTGGAGCACCGTGGTGGGGGCTAGCTCCTACAATGAGCAGTTCTTC.